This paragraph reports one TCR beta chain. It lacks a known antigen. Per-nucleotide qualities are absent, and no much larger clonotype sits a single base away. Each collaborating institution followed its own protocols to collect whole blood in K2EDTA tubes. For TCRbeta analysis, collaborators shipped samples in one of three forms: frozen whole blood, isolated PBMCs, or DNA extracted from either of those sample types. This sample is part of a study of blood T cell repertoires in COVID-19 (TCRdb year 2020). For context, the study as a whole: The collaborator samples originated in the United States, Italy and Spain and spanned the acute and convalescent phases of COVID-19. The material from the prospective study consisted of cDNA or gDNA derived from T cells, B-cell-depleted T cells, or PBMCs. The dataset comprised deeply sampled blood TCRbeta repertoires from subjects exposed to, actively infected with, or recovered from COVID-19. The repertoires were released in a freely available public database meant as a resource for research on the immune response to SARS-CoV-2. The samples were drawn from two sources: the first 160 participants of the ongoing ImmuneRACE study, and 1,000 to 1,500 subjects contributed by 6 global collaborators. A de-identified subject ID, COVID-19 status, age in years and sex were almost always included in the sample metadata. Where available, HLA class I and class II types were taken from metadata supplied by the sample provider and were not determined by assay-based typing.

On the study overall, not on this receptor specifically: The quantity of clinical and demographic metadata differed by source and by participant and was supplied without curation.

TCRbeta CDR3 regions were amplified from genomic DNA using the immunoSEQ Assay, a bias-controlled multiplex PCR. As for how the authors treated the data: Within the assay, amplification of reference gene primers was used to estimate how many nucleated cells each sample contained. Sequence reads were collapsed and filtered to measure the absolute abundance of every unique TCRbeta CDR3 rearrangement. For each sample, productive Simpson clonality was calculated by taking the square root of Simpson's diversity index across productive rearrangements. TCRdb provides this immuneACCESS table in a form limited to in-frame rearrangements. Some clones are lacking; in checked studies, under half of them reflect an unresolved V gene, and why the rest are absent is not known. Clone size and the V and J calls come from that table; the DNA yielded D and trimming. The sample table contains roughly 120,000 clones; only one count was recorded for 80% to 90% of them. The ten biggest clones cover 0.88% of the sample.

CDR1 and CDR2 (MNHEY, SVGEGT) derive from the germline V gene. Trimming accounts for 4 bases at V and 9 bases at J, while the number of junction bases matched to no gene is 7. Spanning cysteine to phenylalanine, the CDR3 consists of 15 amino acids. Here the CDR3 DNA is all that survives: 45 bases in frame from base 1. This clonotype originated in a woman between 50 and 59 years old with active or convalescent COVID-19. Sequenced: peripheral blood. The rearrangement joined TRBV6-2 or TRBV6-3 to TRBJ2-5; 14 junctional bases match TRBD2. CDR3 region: CASSLTSGREQAQYF. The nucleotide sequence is TGTGCCAGCAGTTTGACTAGCGGGAGGGAACAGGCCCAGTACTTC.